The next 16 T cell receptor beta chains were all read from a single sample in a study of early T cells in non-severe SARS-CoV-2 infection. TCRdb independently ran MiXCR on the 5' RACE reads; one entry per CDR3 protein. Of 30,000 to 35,000 distinct CDR3 sequences listed, 4.5% to 6% are singletons. The specimen sequenced was whole blood. These TCRs come from an adult who was a healthcare worker with PCR-confirmed SARS-CoV-2 infection or an uninfected control (not recorded which).

This clonotype is deemed medium-sized. The rearrangement links TRBV2 to TRBJ2-1; 9 bases fit TRBD1. This CDR3 region has 15 residues. Germline V gene data show CDR1 as SNHLY and CDR2 as FYNNEI. J lost 7 bases, V lost 5 bases, and 9 bases had no gene match. The CDR3 protein is CASSSPGQGFNEQFF. DNA for the CDR3: TGTGCCAGCAGTTCTCCGGGACAGGGATTTAATGAGCAGTTCTTC.

The genes are TRBV6-4 and TRBJ2-2; TRBD2 matches at 8 bases. Germline assignment: CDR1 MRHNA and CDR2 SNTAGT. The CDR3 loop spans 13 amino acids. The V gene end was trimmed by 5 bases and the J gene end by 4 bases; junction bases not matched to a gene: 0. CDR3 sequence reads: CASSSGSTGELFF. In DNA form, the CDR3 reads TGTGCCAGCAGTAGCGGGAGCACCGGGGAGCTGTTTTTT.

V gene TRBV9 combines with J gene TRBJ2-7, with D maybe TRBD1 (6 bases). The CDR3 is made up of 14 amino acids. V lost 3 bases and J 3 bases, leaving 13 bases between the germline ends. Germline assignment: CDR1 SGDLS and CDR2 YYNGEE. The CDR3 region has the DNA TGTGCCAGCAGCGACCGGGACAAAGACTACGAGCAGTACTTC. This sequence encodes CASSDRDKDYEQYF.

This clonotype was counted ten times or more. The V call is TRBV6-2 or TRBV6-3, the J call TRBJ2-7; the D call may be TRBD1 or TRBD2 (5 bases each). The germline CDR1 and CDR2 sequences are MNHEY and SVGEGT. CDR3 length: 15 residues. V shed 6 bases and J shed 2 bases, with 17 bases lying between them. This chain's CDR3 is CASSTGRTATYEQYF. The CDR3 DNA reads as TGTGCCAGCAGCACGGGGCGGACCGCGACCTACGAGCAGTACTTC.

V is TRBV29-1 and J is TRBJ2-4; 7 positions match TRBD1. This CDR3 has 15 amino acids. Germline lookup yields CDR1 SQVTM and CDR2 ANQGSEA. Trimming removed 0 bases from V and 8 bases from J; junction bases left unmatched: 10. In DNA, the CDR3 is TGCAGCGTTGAAGATGAGGCAGGGGGTTGGGACATTCAGTACTTC. Its protein is CSVEDEAGGWDIQYF.

This clonotype was observed many times. V is TRBV7-2 and J is TRBJ1-1; TRBD1 agrees at 7 bases. V shed 5 bases and J 3 bases; nucleotides not matched to a gene: 9. The CDR3 is 15 amino acids. The germline CDR1 and CDR2 sequences are SGHTA and FQGNSA. CDR3 residues: CASSPRSGGYTEAFF. In DNA form, the CDR3 reads TGTGCCAGCAGCCCAAGGTCAGGGGGATACACTGAAGCTTTCTTT.

This clonotype turned up a few times. This chain connects TRBV14 to TRBJ2-2; D is ambiguous. This CDR3 is built from 13 residues. Trimming removed 4 bases from V and 5 bases from J, with 8 bases in between. Germline V gene sequence: CDR1 SGHDN, CDR2 FVKESK. The CDR3: CASSPSYTGELFF. The DNA of the CDR3 is TGTGCCAGCAGCCCGTCTTATACCGGGGAGCTGTTTTTT. The entire variable domain, with the rest obtained from reference TRBV14 and TRBJ2-2, is as follows: EAGVTQFPSHSVIEKGQTVTLRCDPISGHDNLYWYRRVMGKEIKFLLHFVKESKQDESGMPNNRFLAERTGGTYSTLKVQPAELEDSGVYFCASSPSYTGELFFGEGSRLTVL.

This rearrangement joins TRBV6-5 to TRBJ2-2; D is unresolved. Germline assignment: CDR1 MNHEY and CDR2 SVGAGI. The CDR3 sequence is 14 residues long. V was shortened by 0 bases and J by 7 bases, with 9 bases between the two germline ends. CDR3 residues: CASSYSTVSGELFF. The CDR3 nucleotides are TGTGCCAGCAGTTACTCGACGGTCAGCGGGGAGCTGTTTTTT.

This clonotype came up many times. The chain uses TRBV29-1 and TRBJ2-1, with 7 positions matching TRBD2. Germline lookup yields CDR1 SQVTM and CDR2 ANQGSEA. With 4 bases clipped from V and 6 bases from J, the junction kept 3 bases outside the gene matches. The CDR3 loop spans 12 amino acids. CDR3 sequence reads: CSVVSGINEQFF. CDR3 nucleotides: TGCAGCGTTGTCAGCGGGATCAATGAGCAGTTCTTC.

This clonotype was found many times. The genes are TRBV20-1 and TRBJ1-5, with 9 bases lining up with TRBD1. There are 15 residues in the CDR3. With 5 bases clipped from V and 0 bases from J, the junction kept 5 bases outside the gene matches. Germline CDR1 and CDR2: DFQATT and SNEGSKA (reference sequence). The CDR3 coding sequence is TGCAGTGCTGTACAGGGGGCGAATAGCAATCAGCCCCAGCATTTT. Its protein product is CSAVQGANSNQPQHF.

The table lists this clonotype with a few counts. J is TRBJ1-2 and V is TRBV7-2; the D gene is possibly TRBD1 (5 bases). The CDR3 covers 13 residues. Germline V CDR1 and CDR2: SGHTA, FQGNSA. V was shortened by 5 bases and J by 8 bases, with 15 bases between the two germline ends. The CDR3: CASSPDRSRGYTF. DNA for the CDR3: TGTGCCAGCAGCCCCGACAGATCCCGGGGCTACACCTTC.

The CDR3 loop is CAWRPRSGTAKNIQYF. The CDR3 bases are TGTGCCTGGAGACCGAGATCCGGGACGGCCAAAAACATTCAGTACTTC. The rearrangement uses TRBV30 and TRBJ2-4; D is perhaps TRBD1 or TRBD2 (5 bases each). V gave up 3 bases and J gave up 1 base, with 16 bases separating them. Germline CDR1 and CDR2: GTSNPN and SVGIG (reference sequence). CDR3 length: 16 amino acids. The variable domain in full, completed from reference TRBV30 and TRBJ2-4, reads SQTIHQWPATLVQPVGSPLSLECTVEGTSNPNLYWYRQAAGRGLQLLFYSVGIGQISSEVPQNLSASRPQDRQFILSSKKLLLSDSGFYLCAWRPRSGTAKNIQYFGAGTRLSVL.

This clonotype was counted ten times or more. The J gene is TRBJ2-1, the V gene TRBV6-2 or TRBV6-3; 7 nucleotides align to TRBD2. J was trimmed by 6 bases and V by 4 bases; bases with no gene match: 12. CDR3 size: 16 residues. Per the germline V gene, CDR1 is MNHEY and CDR2 is SVGEGT. CDR3 region: CASSSSIGRELNEQFF. Written as DNA, the CDR3 is TGTGCCAGCAGTTCCTCTATCGGGCGGGAGCTCAATGAGCAGTTCTTC.

The chain couples TRBV12-3 or TRBV12-4 to TRBJ2-7, with unresolved D. The CDR3 is made up of 13 amino acids. With 3 bases removed from V and 1 base from J, the gap between germline ends came to 7 bases. CDR3 nucleotides: TGTGCCAGCAGTTTCGCGCTATCCTACGAGCAGTACTTC. As protein: CASSFALSYEQYF.

This chain uses TRBV6-5 with TRBJ2-3; 11 bases are shared with TRBD2. CDR1 and CDR2 (germline): MNHEY, SVGAGI. With 6 bases clipped from V and 7 bases from J, the junction kept 3 bases outside the gene matches. The length of the CDR3 is 13 residues. The CDR3 nucleotides read TGTGCCAGCAGGGGGACTAGCGGAAATACGCAGTATTTT. Protein sequence: CASRGTSGNTQYF.

This clonotype has ten or more counts. This chain connects TRBV5-1 to TRBJ2-1, with TRBD2 identical over 10 bases. Unmatched junction bases numbered 3, after V lost 3 bases and J lost 6 bases. CDR3 length: 14 residues. Germline CDR1 is SGHRS and CDR2 is YFSETQ. CDR3: CASSSRTSGNEQFF. In nucleotides, the CDR3 is TGCGCCAGCAGCTCCCGGACTAGCGGCAATGAGCAGTTCTTC.